This T cell receptor (beta chain) was sequenced for a study of OX40 agonist ivuxolimab in advanced cancers. Across the study: Ivuxolimab is an agonistic anti-OX40 (CD134) antibody, and patients were treated with it. Study conclusions and caveats: Clonal expansion from baseline to week 6 occurred in both CD4+ and CD8+ T cells. Expanded clones belonging to CD8+ T cells outnumbered, on average, those of CD4+.

TCRdb's copy holds only in-frame clones and misses some; the assay was immunoSEQ multiplex PCR. The table has tens of thousands of clones, less than 95% seen once; the top ten hold approximately 0.3%. This CDR3 is built from 15 residues. Germline trimming cut 0 bases from V and 2 bases from J; bases unmatched to any gene: 3. Germline V gene data show CDR1 as MNHEY and CDR2 as SVGAGI. Notes on this clone: Its antigen is unidentified.

Blood was sampled at baseline, cycle 4 day 1, and cycle 7 day 1. The rearrangement uses TRBV6-5 and TRBJ2-5; 7 bases are shared with TRBD1. This receptor was obtained from an adult with an advanced solid tumor such as melanoma, head and neck, liver or kidney cancer. Sequenced here: CD4+ or CD8+ T cells sorted from blood, sampled in a trial of the OX40 agonist ivuxolimab. CDR3: CASSYSWDRQETQYF. The CDR3 coding sequence is TGTGCCAGCAGTTACTCTTGGGACAGACAAGAGACCCAGTACTTC.